The present T cell receptor (beta chain) was sequenced within a study of post-analysis software for immune sequencing data. Study-level information: The courses of disease that were included comprised relapsing-remitting, secondary progressive and progressive-relapsing multiple sclerosis.

J gave up 9 bases and V 2 bases, and 9 bases lay outside the gene matches. The CDR3 totals 16 residues. Germline CDR1 is MNHEY and CDR2 is SVGAGI. This clonotype was observed a few times. Its target is unknown. Prepared libraries of TCR beta cDNA carried unique molecular identifiers. Yield was roughly 0.5 million cDNA molecules from roughly 1 to 10 million T cells. TCRdb re-derived calls from the PCR reads in MiXCR, one entry per CDR3 protein. Here the sample spans 380,000 or so distinct CDR3 sequences, about a third being singletons. Study-wide findings and caveats: Relative to controls, patients had 4 or 5 TRBV segments at higher frequency, with TRBV5-6, TRBV5-1 and TRBV20-1 among these. In multiple sclerosis, normalized Chao1 diversity was significantly below that of controls. Samples from a shared batch, those prepared together, strongly co-clustered by F measure.

Sequencing used blood. The sequence derives from a girl aged 10-17 years with multiple sclerosis. J is TRBJ2-1 and V is TRBV6-5; 11 bases are a match to TRBD2. DNA for the CDR3: TGTGCCAGCAGTTACCTCATAGCGGGGGGGCCGATTGAGCAGTTCTTC. Protein product: CASSYLIAGGPIEQFF.